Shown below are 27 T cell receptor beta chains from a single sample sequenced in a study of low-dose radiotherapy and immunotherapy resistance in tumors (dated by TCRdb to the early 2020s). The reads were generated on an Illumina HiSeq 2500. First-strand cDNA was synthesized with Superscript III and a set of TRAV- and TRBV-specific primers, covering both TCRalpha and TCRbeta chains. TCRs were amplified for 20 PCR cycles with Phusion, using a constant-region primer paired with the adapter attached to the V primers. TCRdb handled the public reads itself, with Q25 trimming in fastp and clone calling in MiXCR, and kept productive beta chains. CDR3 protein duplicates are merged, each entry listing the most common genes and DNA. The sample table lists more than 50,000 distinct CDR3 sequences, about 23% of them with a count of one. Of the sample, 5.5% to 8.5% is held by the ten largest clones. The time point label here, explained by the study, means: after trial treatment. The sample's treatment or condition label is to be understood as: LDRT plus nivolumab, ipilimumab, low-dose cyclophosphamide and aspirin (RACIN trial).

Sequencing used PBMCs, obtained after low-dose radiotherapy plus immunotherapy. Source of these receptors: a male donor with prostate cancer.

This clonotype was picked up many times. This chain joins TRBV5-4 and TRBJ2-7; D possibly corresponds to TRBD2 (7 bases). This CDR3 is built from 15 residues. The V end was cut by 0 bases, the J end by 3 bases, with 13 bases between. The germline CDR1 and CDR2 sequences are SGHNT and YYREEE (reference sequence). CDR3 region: CASSLEGGVSYEQYF. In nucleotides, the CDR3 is TGTGCCAGCAGCTTGGAGGGGGGGGTGAGCTACGAGCAGTACTTC.

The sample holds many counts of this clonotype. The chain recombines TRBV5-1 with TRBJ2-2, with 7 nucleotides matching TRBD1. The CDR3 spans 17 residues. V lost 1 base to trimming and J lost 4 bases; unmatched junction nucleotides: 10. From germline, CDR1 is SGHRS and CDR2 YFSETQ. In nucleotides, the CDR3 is TGCGCCAGCAGCTTGAAGGGGGCCTTTTTGAGCACCGGGGAGCTGTTTTTT. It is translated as CASSLKGAFLSTGELFF.

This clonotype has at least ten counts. The CDR3 reads CASRPDRAGGYTF. CDR3 DNA: TGCGCCAGCAGACCGGACAGGGCGGGCGGCTACACCTTC. The chain joins TRBV5-1 to TRBJ1-2, with 8 bases matching TRBD1. The CDR3 runs 13 residues. CDR1 and CDR2 (germline): SGHRS, YFSETQ. Trimming at V came to 5 bases and at J to 8 bases, leaving 8 bases not matched to a gene.

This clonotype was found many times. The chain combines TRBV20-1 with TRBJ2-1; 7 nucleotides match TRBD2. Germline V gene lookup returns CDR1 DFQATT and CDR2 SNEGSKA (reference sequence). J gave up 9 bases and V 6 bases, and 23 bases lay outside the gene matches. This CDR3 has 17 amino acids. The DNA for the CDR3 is TGCAGTGCGCAAACGGGGGAGGGACTTGGTTTAAGAGGTGAGCAGTTCTTC. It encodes CSAQTGEGLGLRGEQFF.

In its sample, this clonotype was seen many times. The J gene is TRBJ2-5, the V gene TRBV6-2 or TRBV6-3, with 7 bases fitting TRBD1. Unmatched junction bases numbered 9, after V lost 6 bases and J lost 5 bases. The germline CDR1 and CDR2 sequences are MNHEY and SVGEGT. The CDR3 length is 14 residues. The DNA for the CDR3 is TGTGCCAGCAGGAAGACAGGGCTGGGTGAGACCCAGTACTTC. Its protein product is CASRKTGLGETQYF.

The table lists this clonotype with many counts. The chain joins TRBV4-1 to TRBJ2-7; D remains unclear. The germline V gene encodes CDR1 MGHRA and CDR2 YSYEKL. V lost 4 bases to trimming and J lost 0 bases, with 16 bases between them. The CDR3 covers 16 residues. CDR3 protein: CASSPAMAESSYEQYF. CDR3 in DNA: TGCGCCAGCAGCCCCGCAATGGCCGAGAGCTCCTACGAGCAGTACTTC.

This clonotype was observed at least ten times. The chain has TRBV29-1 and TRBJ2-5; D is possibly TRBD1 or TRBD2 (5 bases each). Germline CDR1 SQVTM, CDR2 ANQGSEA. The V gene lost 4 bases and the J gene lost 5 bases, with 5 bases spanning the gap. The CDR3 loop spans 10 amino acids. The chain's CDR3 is CSVGGETQYF. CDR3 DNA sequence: TGCAGCGTTGGGGGGGAGACCCAGTACTTC. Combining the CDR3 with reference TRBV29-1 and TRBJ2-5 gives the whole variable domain SAVISQKPSRDICQRGTSLTIQCQVDSQVTMMFWYRQQPGQSLTLIATANQGSEATYESGFVIDKFPISRPNLTFSTLTVSNMSPEDSSIYLCSVGGETQYFGPGTRLLVL.

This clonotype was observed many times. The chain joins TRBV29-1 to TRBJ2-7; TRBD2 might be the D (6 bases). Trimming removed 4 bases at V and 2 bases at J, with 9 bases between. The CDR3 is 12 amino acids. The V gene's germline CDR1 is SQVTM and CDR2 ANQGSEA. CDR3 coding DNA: TGCAGCGTTGCGGGGGACGCCTACGAGCAGTACTTC. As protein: CSVAGDAYEQYF.

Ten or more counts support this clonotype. The CDR3 sequence: CSARAPSGPYEQYF. The CDR3 region has the DNA TGCAGTGCTAGGGCCCCTAGCGGACCCTACGAGCAGTACTTC. The chain recombines TRBV20-1 with TRBJ2-7; 7 bases are a match to TRBD2. CDR3 size: 14 residues. V lost 3 bases to trimming and J lost 2 bases; unmatched junction nucleotides: 7. Germline CDR1 reads DFQATT; CDR2 reads SNEGSKA (reference sequence).

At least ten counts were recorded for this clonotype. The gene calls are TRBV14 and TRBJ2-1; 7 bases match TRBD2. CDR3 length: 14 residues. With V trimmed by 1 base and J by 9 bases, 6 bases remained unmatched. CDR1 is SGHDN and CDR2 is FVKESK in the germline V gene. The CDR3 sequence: CASSQGGGYGEQFF. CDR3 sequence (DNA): TGTGCCAGCAGCCAAGGGGGGGGATATGGTGAGCAGTTCTTC.

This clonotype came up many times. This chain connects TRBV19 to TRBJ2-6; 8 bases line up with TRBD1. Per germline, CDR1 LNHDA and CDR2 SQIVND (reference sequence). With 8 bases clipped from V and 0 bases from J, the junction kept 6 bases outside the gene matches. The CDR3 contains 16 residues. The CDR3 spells CASDGTGTSGANVLTF. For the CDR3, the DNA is TGTGCCAGTGACGGGACAGGCACCTCTGGGGCCAACGTCCTGACTTTC.

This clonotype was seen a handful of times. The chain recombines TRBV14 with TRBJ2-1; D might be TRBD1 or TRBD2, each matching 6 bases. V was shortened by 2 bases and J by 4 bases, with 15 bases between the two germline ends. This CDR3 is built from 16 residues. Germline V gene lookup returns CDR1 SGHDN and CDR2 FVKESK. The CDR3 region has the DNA TGTGCCAGCAGCCAATTGGAGGGGGGTGTGTACAATGAGCAGTTCTTC. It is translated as CASSQLEGGVYNEQFF.

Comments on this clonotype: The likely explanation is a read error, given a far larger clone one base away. DNA for the CDR3: TGTGCCAGCAGTCCGCTGACTAGCGGGAGTCCCTACGAGCAGTTCTTC. Translation: CASSPLTSGSPYEQFF. The chain combines TRBV7-3 with TRBJ2-1, with TRBD2 identical over 12 bases. The V segment lost 6 bases and the J segment 10 bases; nucleotides outside the gene matches: 13. Germline V CDR1 and CDR2: SGHTA, FQGTGA. This CDR3 is built from 16 residues. The full variable domain, rest sourced from reference TRBV7-3 and TRBJ2-1, is GAGVSQTPSNKVTEKGKYVELRCDPISGHTALYWYRQSLGQGPEFLIYFQGTGAADDSGLPNDRFFAVRPEGSVSTLKIQRTERGDSAVYLCASSPLTSGSPYEQFFGPGTRLTVL.

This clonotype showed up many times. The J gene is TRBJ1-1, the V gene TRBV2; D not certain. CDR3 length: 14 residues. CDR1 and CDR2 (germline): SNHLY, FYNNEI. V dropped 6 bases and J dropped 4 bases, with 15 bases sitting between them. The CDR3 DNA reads TGTGCCAGCAGATCAAGACGTTTGGGCACTGAAGCTTTCTTT. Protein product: CASRSRRLGTEAFF.

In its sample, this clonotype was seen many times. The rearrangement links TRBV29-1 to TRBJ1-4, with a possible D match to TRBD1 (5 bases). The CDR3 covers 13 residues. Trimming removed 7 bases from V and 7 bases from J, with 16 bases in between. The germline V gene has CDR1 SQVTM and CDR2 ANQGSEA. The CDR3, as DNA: TGCAGCGCCGAATCCGGGGGAGGTGAAAAACTGTTTTTT. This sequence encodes CSAESGGGEKLFF.

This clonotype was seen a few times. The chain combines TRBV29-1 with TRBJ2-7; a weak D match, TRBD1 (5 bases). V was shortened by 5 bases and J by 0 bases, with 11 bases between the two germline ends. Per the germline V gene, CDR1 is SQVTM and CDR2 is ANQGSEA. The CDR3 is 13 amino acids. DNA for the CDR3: TGCAGCGTTATCCAGGGTAGCTCCTACGAGCAGTACTTC. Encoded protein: CSVIQGSSYEQYF.

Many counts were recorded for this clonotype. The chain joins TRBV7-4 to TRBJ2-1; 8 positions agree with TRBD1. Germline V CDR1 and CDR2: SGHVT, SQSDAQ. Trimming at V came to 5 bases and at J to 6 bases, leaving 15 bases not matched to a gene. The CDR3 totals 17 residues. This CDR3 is CASSPQPAGGLSNEQFF. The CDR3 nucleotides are TGTGCCAGCAGCCCCCAACCCGCAGGGGGCTTATCCAATGAGCAGTTCTTC.

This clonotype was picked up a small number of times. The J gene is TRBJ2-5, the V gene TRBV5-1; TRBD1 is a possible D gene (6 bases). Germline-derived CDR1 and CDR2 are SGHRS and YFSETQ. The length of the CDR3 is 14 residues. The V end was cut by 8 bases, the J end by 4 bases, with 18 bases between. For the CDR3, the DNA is TGCGCCAGGCGGAACAGGGTCGGTCGAGAGACCCAGTACTTC. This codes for CARRNRVGRETQYF.

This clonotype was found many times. The CDR3 spells CSVDPAGLGETQYF. CDR3 sequence (DNA): TGCAGCGTCGACCCGGCCGGCCTCGGGGAGACCCAGTACTTC. The chain has TRBV29-1 and TRBJ2-5, with D unclear. Germline-derived CDR1 and CDR2 are SQVTM and ANQGSEA. V lost 6 bases and J lost 5, with 19 bases in between. The CDR3 is 14 amino acids.

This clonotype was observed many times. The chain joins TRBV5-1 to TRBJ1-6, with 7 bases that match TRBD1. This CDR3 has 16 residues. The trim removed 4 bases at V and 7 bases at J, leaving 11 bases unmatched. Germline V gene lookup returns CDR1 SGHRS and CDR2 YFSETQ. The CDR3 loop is CASSENRQGKNSPLHF. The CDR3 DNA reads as TGCGCCAGCAGCGAAAATCGACAGGGAAAAAATTCACCCCTCCACTTT.

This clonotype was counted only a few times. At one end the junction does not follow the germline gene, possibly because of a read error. The CDR3 sequence is CSARPGQTNEKPFF. CDR3 nucleotides: TGCAGTGCTAGACCGGGACAGACTAATGAAAAACCGTTTTTT. The chain employs TRBV20-1 and TRBJ1-4, with 7 bases identical to TRBD1. CDR3 length: 14 amino acids. CDR1 and CDR2 (germline): DFQATT, SNEGSKA (reference sequence).

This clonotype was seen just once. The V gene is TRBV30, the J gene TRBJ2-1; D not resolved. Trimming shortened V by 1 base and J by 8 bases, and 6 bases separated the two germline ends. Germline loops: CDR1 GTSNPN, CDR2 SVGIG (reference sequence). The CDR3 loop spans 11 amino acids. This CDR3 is CAWSDRDEQFF. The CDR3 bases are TGTGCCTGGAGTGATCGGGATGAGCAGTTCTTC.

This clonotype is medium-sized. CDR3 nucleotides: TGTGCCAGCAGTTACTCAGCTAGCGGGAGTAAGTACGAGCAGTACTTC. Encoded protein: CASSYSASGSKYEQYF. The chain carries TRBV6-2 or TRBV6-3 and TRBJ2-7, with 10 positions matching TRBD2. J lost 4 bases, V lost 0 bases, and 6 bases had no gene match. This CDR3 region has 16 residues. Germline V gene data show CDR1 as MNHEY and CDR2 as SVGEGT.

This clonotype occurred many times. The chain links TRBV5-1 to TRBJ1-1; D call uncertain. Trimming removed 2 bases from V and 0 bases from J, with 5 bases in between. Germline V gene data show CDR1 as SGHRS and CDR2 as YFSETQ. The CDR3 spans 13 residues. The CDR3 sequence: CASSFFLNTEAFF. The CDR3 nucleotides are TGCGCCAGCAGCTTTTTTCTGAACACTGAAGCTTTCTTT.

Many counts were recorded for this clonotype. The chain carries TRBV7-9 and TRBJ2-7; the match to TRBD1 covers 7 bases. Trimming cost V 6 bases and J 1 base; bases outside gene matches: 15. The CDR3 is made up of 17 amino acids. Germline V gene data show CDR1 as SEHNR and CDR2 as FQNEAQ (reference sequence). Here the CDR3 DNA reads TGTGCCAGCAGTTCCAAAAAGGGGGCAGCCTCTTCCTACGAGCAGTACTTC. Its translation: CASSSKKGAASSYEQYF.

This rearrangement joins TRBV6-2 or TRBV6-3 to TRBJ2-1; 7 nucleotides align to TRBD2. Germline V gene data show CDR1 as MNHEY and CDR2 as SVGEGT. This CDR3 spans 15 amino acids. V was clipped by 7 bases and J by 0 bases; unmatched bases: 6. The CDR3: CASTVGGSSYNEQFF. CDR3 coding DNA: TGTGCCAGCACCGTGGGCGGGAGCTCCTACAATGAGCAGTTCTTC.

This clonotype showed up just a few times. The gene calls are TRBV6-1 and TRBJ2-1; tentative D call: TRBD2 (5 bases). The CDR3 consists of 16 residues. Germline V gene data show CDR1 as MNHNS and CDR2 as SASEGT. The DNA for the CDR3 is TGTGCAGCAGCGGCGTTCGAGAACGGACCCTACAATGAGCAGTTCTTC. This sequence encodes CAAAAFENGPYNEQFF.